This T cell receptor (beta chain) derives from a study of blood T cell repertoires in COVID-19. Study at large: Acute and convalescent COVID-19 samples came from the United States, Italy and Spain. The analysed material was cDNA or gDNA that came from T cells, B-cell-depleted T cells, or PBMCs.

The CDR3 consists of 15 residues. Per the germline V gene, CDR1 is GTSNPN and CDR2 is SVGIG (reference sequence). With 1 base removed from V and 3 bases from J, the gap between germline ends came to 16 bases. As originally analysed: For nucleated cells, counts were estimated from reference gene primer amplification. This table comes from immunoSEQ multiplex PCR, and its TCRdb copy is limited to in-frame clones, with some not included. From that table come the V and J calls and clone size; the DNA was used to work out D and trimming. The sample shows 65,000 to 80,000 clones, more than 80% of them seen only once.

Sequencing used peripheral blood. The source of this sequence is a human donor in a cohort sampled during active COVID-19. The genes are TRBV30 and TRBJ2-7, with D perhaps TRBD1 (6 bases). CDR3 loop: CAWSGNGQRYYEQYF. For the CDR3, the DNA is TGTGCCTGGAGTGGGAACGGACAGAGATACTACGAGCAGTACTTC.